One and the same sample provided the 30 T cell receptor beta chains below, sequenced in a study of cytomegalovirus exposure and HLA in healthy donors. Generated by immunoSEQ multiplex PCR, the TCRdb table keeps only in-frame clones and is missing some. The data show over 75,000 clones, approximately 91% seen once. Sequencing used PBMCs. Receptors originate from a young man in good health and CMV-seronegative.

This chain uses TRBV19 with TRBJ1-2; D unclear. The V end was cut by 3 bases, the J end by 7 bases, with 15 bases between. CDR3 length equals 14 residues. CDR1 LNHDA and CDR2 SQIVND come from the germline V gene (reference sequence). The DNA for the CDR3 is TGTGCCAGTAGTATTCGGGAGGTGAGCTCTGGCTACACCTTC. Amino acid sequence: CASSIREVSSGYTF.

The rearrangement joins TRBV2 to TRBJ1-1; D is perhaps TRBD1 (5 bases). The V gene lost 5 bases and the J gene lost 1 base, with 14 bases spanning the gap. CDR1 and CDR2 (germline): SNHLY, FYNNEI. The CDR3 sequence is 15 residues long. The CDR3 nucleotides are TGTGCCAGCAGTCGCGACAGTTTTGGGAACACTGAAGCTTTCTTT. It specifies CASSRDSFGNTEAFF.

CDR3 loop: CATVLAGGTYEQYF. CDR3 DNA: TGTGCCACCGTACTAGCGGGAGGGACCTACGAGCAGTACTTC. The chain uses TRBV10-3 and TRBJ2-7; TRBD2 agrees at 13 bases. The junction had 5 bases not matched to a gene; V was cut back by 10 bases and J by 2 bases. The CDR3 runs to 14 residues. Germline CDR1 and CDR2: ENHRY and SYGVKD.

The chain uses TRBV5-4 and TRBJ2-7, with D possibly TRBD2 on 5 matching bases. Germline CDR1 SGHNT, CDR2 YYREEE (reference sequence). Trimming took 4 bases from V and 7 from J, leaving 15 bases between them. The CDR3 spans 13 residues. The CDR3 sequence: CASSPRGSVEQYF. CDR3 nucleotide sequence: TGTGCCAGCAGCCCTCGGGGTTCGGTAGAGCAGTACTTC.

This chain joins TRBV5-1 and TRBJ2-5, with 9 bases fitting TRBD1. Trimming at V came to 4 bases and at J to 5 bases, leaving 15 bases not matched to a gene. The germline CDR1 and CDR2 sequences are SGHRS and YFSETQ. The CDR3 length is 17 residues. The CDR3 DNA is TGCGCCAGCAGCCCGGCGCTCGACAGGGGGGCGTATGAGACCCAGTACTTC. Its translation is CASSPALDRGAYETQYF.

This clone was counted once. The gene calls are TRBV5-4 and TRBJ1-3; TRBD1 agrees at 8 bases. J lost 2 bases, V lost 5 bases, and 3 bases had no gene match. CDR1 and CDR2 (germline): SGHNT, YYREEE (reference sequence). This CDR3 is 14 amino acids long. DNA of the CDR3: TGTGCCAGCAGTCAGACAGGGGCTGGAAACACCATATATTTT. Translation: CASSQTGAGNTIYF.

The CDR3 DNA reads as TGCAGCGTTGTATGGGGGCGGCTAAACGGCTACACCTTC. It encodes CSVVWGRLNGYTF. The chain recombines TRBV29-1 with TRBJ1-2; tentative D call: TRBD1 (6 bases). Trimming took 4 bases from V and 8 from J, leaving 17 bases between them. This CDR3 has 13 residues. The germline V gene encodes CDR1 SQVTM and CDR2 ANQGSEA.

The V gene is TRBV18, the J gene TRBJ1-4, with 7 nucleotides matching TRBD1. Germline-derived CDR1 and CDR2 are KGHSH and LQKENI. This CDR3 contains 16 residues. The J segment lost 4 bases and the V segment lost 4 bases, leaving 9 bases of the junction unmatched. The CDR3 nucleotides are TGTGCCAGCTCACTTAATGTCGGGACAGATAATGAAAAACTGTTTTTT. Translated: CASSLNVGTDNEKLFF.

The table lists this clone with a count of one. The CDR3: CASRPGQGDGELFF. The CDR3 bases are TGTGCCAGCAGACCCGGACAGGGCGACGGGGAGCTGTTTTTT. The J gene is TRBJ2-2, the V gene TRBV6-1; TRBD1 aligns across 8 bases. Germline CDR1 reads MNHNS; CDR2 reads SASEGT. The CDR3 is 14 residues long. The ends lost 6 bases at V and 7 bases at J; junction bases unmatched: 7.

The CDR3: CASSREQGGANYGYTF. DNA of the CDR3: TGCGCCAGCAGCCGGGAACAGGGGGGAGCTAACTATGGCTACACCTTC. The V call is TRBV4-1, the J call TRBJ1-2; TRBD1 aligns across 8 bases. Germline CDR1 reads MGHRA; CDR2 reads YSYEKL. This CDR3 comprises 16 residues. Losses at the gene ends were 4 bases for V and 0 bases for J; bases not matched to a gene: 7.

The chain carries TRBV10-3 and TRBJ2-7, with 8 bases lining up with TRBD1. Germline loops: CDR1 ENHRY, CDR2 SYGVKD. The CDR3 loop spans 14 amino acids. Trimming at V came to 6 bases and at J to 0 bases, leaving 4 bases not matched to a gene. The CDR3 here is CAIRGTGRSYEQYF. The CDR3 DNA reads TGTGCCATCAGAGGGACAGGCCGCTCCTACGAGCAGTACTTC.

The rearrangement links TRBV11-2 to TRBJ2-1; weak D call: TRBD2 (7 bases). The CDR3 has 16 residues. Looked up from germline, CDR1 is SGHAT and CDR2 is FQNNGV. Trimming left V 6 bases short and J 0 bases short, with 15 bases between. The CDR3 region is CASSMFGGRSYNEQFF. The DNA for the CDR3 is TGTGCCAGCAGTATGTTCGGGGGGCGCTCCTACAATGAGCAGTTCTTC. Complete variable domain (other parts from reference TRBV11-2 and TRBJ2-1): EAGVAQSPRYKIIEKRQSVAFWCNPISGHATLYWYQQILGQGPKLLIQFQNNGVVDDSQLPKDRFSAERLKGVDSTLKIQPAKLEDSAVYLCASSMFGGRSYNEQFFGPGTRLTVL.

J is TRBJ1-5 and V is TRBV6-1; TRBD1 is a possible D gene (5 bases). The germline V gene encodes CDR1 MNHNS and CDR2 SASEGT. The CDR3 sequence is 15 residues long. V was cut by 5 bases and J by 1 base, with 12 bases left in between. CDR3 sequence reads: CASSPGVWSNQPQHF. CDR3 bases: TGTGCCAGCAGTCCGGGGGTATGGAGCAATCAGCCCCAGCATTTT.

This clone appeared a few times. This rearrangement joins TRBV15 to TRBJ1-5; D is unresolved. Looked up from germline, CDR1 is LNHNV and CDR2 is YYDKDF (reference sequence). Trimming left V 0 bases short and J 5 bases short, with 5 bases between. The CDR3 runs 13 residues. The CDR3 coding sequence is TGTGCCACCAGCAGAGAGGCGGATCAGCCCCAGCATTTT. Encoded protein: CATSREADQPQHF.

This clone has a handful of counts. CDR3 nucleotides: TGTGCCAGCACCGAGGCAATCAGCACAGATACGCAGTATTTT. As protein: CASTEAISTDTQYF. The rearrangement links TRBV25-1 to TRBJ2-3, with D unclear. Trimming pared 7 bases from V and 0 bases from J, leaving 11 bases between. This CDR3 has 14 residues. In germline, CDR1 is MGHDK, CDR2 SYGVNS.

V is TRBV7-9 and J is TRBJ2-7; 11 bases are shared with TRBD2. This CDR3 region has 15 residues. V was clipped by 3 bases and J by 7 bases; unmatched bases: 8. CDR1 is SEHNR, CDR2 FQNEAQ, per germline (reference sequence). CDR3 in DNA: TGTGCCAGCAGCTTGGCTAGCGGGAGGAGTATGGAGCAGTACTTC. Its translation: CASSLASGRSMEQYF.

The sample holds one count of this clone. The chain couples TRBV27 to TRBJ1-4, with 9 bases lining up with TRBD1. Germline-derived CDR1 and CDR2 are MNHEY and SMNVEV (reference sequence). This CDR3 region has 13 residues. With V trimmed by 3 bases and J by 8 bases, 1 base remained unmatched. Written as DNA, the CDR3 is TGTGCCAGCAGTTTCACAGGGGGCGAAAAACTGTTTTTT. It encodes CASSFTGGEKLFF.

The CDR3 protein is CASSIIPAGGTVWNTEAFF. As DNA, the CDR3 is TGTGCCAGTAGTATAATCCCGGCTGGCGGGACAGTATGGAACACTGAAGCTTTCTTT. This chain connects TRBV19 to TRBJ1-1; 7 bases agree with TRBD1. J was trimmed by 1 base and V by 2 bases; bases with no gene match: 16. This CDR3 has 19 amino acids. Germline V lookup: CDR1 LNHDA, CDR2 SQIVND (reference sequence).

The CDR3 DNA follows: TGTGCCAGCTCAAGACAGGTTACCGGGGAGCTGTTTTTT. Its protein is CASSRQVTGELFF. The V call is TRBV18, the J call TRBJ2-2; D might be TRBD1 (6 bases). The germline gives CDR1 KGHSH, CDR2 LQKENI. The length of the CDR3 is 13 residues. Between the trimmed V and J ends, which lost 5 bases and 5 bases, there was a span of 9 bases.

This clone was picked up one time. The junction does not match germline at one end; this may be a read error. This chain joins TRBV7-7 and TRBJ2-7; 9 positions match TRBD1. Germline lookup yields CDR1 SSHAT and CDR2 FNYEAQ (reference sequence). The CDR3 extends over 15 amino acids. The CDR3 loop reads CASSAGTGIGYEQYF. DNA for the CDR3: TGTGCTAGCAGCGCTGGGACAGGGATCGGTTACGAGCAGTACTTC.

This rearrangement joins TRBV14 to TRBJ2-7; 7 nucleotides match TRBD1. The CDR3 is made up of 13 amino acids. V trimming: 4 bases; J trimming: 6 bases; junction bases outside the gene matches: 6. Germline V CDR1 and CDR2: SGHDN, FVKESK. This chain's CDR3 is CASSPGGRREQYF. CDR3 DNA: TGTGCCAGCAGCCCAGGGGGACGGCGCGAGCAGTACTTC.

This sequence joins TRBV5-1 and TRBJ2-7, with D tentatively TRBD1 (5 bases). This CDR3 has 16 residues. Trimming pared 3 bases from V and 7 bases from J, leaving 23 bases between. Per germline, CDR1 SGHRS and CDR2 YFSETQ. The CDR3 DNA sequence: TGCGCCAGCAGCTCCCAACCGGAACAGGCCTCCTGGGAGCAGTACTTC. Translating gives CASSSQPEQASWEQYF.

The chain joins TRBV14 to TRBJ1-4, with 7 bases fitting TRBD1. The ends lost 3 bases at V and 5 bases at J; junction bases unmatched: 12. The CDR3 loop spans 17 amino acids. CDR1 and CDR2 (germline): SGHDN, FVKESK. The CDR3 sequence is CASSQGAGTAINEKLFF. The CDR3 DNA follows: TGTGCCAGCAGCCAGGGGGCTGGGACAGCAATAAATGAAAAACTGTTTTTT.

This chain links TRBV6-6 with TRBJ1-6; D is ambiguous. This CDR3 is built from 13 residues. CDR1 and CDR2 (germline): MNHNY, SVGAGI (reference sequence). V lost 2 bases and J 7 bases, leaving 6 bases between the germline ends. In DNA form, the CDR3 reads TGTGCCAGCAGTTACGCAGAAAATTCACCCCTCCACTTT. It specifies CASSYAENSPLHF.

The chain has TRBV19 and TRBJ2-3, with no clear D. Trimming pared 4 bases from V and 2 bases from J, leaving 7 bases between. This CDR3 has 13 amino acids. Germline-derived CDR1 and CDR2 are LNHDA and SQIVND (reference sequence). The CDR3 here is CASSTEYTDTQYF. In DNA, the CDR3 is TGTGCCAGTAGTACTGAGTACACAGATACGCAGTATTTT.

This clone was seen only a few times. The V and J genes are TRBV5-6 and TRBJ2-1, with a weak D call TRBD1 (6 bases). Germline CDR1 and CDR2: SGHDT and YYEEEE. Between the trimmed V and J ends, which lost 1 base and 6 bases, there was a span of 14 bases. This CDR3 has 15 residues. The CDR3 spells CASSLLGQPSNEQFF. The CDR3 DNA sequence: TGTGCCAGCAGCTTGCTAGGACAGCCGAGCAATGAGCAGTTCTTC.

The chain recombines TRBV14 with TRBJ2-2, with no clear D. This CDR3 region has 13 residues. Germline CDR1 SGHDN, CDR2 FVKESK. V shed 6 bases and J shed 0 bases, with 5 bases lying between them. CDR3: CASSTANTGELFF. Written as DNA, the CDR3 is TGTGCCAGCAGTACAGCGAACACCGGGGAGCTGTTTTTT.

CDR3 bases: TGTGCCAGCAGCTTGGATGCGCGGGGCAGTAACACTGAAGCTTTCTTT. Residues: CASSLDARGSNTEAFF. The chain uses TRBV5-5 and TRBJ1-1, with a possible D match to TRBD1 (5 bases). V lost 0 bases to trimming and J lost 2 bases, with 14 bases between them. Germline V gene data show CDR1 as SGHKS and CDR2 as YYEKEE (reference sequence). The CDR3 extends over 16 amino acids.

CDR3 DNA sequence: TGTGCCAGCCAGTGGACGGGGACCTACGAGCAGTACTTC. Its protein is CASQWTGTYEQYF. The chain links TRBV6-1 to TRBJ2-7, with D possibly matching TRBD2 (5 bases). The V and J ends lost 8 bases and 2 bases respectively, with 13 bases between them. The CDR3 length is 13 residues. CDR1 is MNHNS, CDR2 SASEGT, per germline.

The rearrangement links TRBV5-1 to TRBJ2-5; no reliable D call. TRBJ2-7 explains the end of the DNA better; the J call may be wrong. Germline CDR1 reads SGHRS; CDR2 reads YFSETQ. CDR3 length: 14 residues. As DNA, the CDR3 is TGCGCCAGCAGCTTGGACTATTACTCCTACGAGCAGTACTTC. Translating gives CASSLDYYSYEQYF.